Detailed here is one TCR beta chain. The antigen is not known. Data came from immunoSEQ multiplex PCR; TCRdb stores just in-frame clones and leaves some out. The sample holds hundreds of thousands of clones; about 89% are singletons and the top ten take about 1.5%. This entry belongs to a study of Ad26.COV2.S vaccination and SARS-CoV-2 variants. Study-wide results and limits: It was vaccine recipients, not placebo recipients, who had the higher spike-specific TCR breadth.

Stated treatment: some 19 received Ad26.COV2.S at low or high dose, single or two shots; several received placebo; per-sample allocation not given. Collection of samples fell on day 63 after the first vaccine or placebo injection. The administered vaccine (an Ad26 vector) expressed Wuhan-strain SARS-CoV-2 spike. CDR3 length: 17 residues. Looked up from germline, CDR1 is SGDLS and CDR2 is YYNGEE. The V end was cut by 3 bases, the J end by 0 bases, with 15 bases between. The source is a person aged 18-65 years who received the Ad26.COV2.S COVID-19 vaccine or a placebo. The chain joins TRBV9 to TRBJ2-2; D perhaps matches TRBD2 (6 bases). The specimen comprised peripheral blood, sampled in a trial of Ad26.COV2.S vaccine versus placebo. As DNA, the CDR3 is TGTGCCAGCAGCGCACCGGGAGCGGTCGCGAACACCGGGGAGCTGTTTTTT. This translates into CASSAPGAVANTGELFF.